This TCR beta chain was obtained from a study of breast tumors, draining lymph nodes, adjacent tissues. Study-wide points: Tumor TCR diversity was below lymph nodes but above nontumor tissue. That most tumor T cells come from lymph nodes remained unproven.

The CDR3 has 16 amino acids. After removal of 6 bases from V and 6 bases from J, the junction contained 10 bases not matched to a gene. In germline, CDR1 is SNHLY, CDR2 FYNNEI. In TCRdb, the multiplex PCR reads were re-called with MiXCR into one record per CDR3 protein. The sample contains 50,000 to 65,000 distinct CDR3 sequences, roughly 39% of which appear only once. This clonotype appeared many times. Its antigen is unknown. Sequenced sample: breast tumor tissue. The receptor's source is a female donor with breast cancer. Some clones in this sample may be carry-over from other donors' samples. The chain employs TRBV2 and TRBJ2-2, with 10 bases matching TRBD2. CDR3 amino acids: CASSGSSGRLSGELFF. CDR3 DNA sequence: TGTGCCAGCAGCGGGTCTAGCGGGAGACTATCCGGGGAGCTGTTTTTT.